This T cell receptor (beta chain) emerged from a study of cytomegalovirus exposure and HLA in healthy donors. Whole-study context: In an earlier analysis, 95 million to 140 million unique TCR beta sequences were found from some 200 million T cells.

Use of 60 Vbeta and 13 Jbeta primers characterized the PCR. The table came from immunoSEQ multiplex PCR; TCRdb's copy has only in-frame clones and leaves some out. Recorded for this sample: about 120,000 clones. Study results and limitations: According to a later analysis, donors in an Asian-associated ancestry cluster reportedly had fewer N-insertions than the approximately 670-donor mean. Cytomegalovirus association was listed for approximately 160 TCR beta chains.

Worth noting for this clone: Its target is unknown.

Germline loops: CDR1 SGHRS, CDR2 YFSETQ. The CDR3 contains 16 residues. The sequenced sample was PBMCs. The V call is TRBV5-1, the J call TRBJ2-5; 7 bases fit TRBD1. The J call is uncertain, as TRBJ2-7 better fits the DNA end. This receptor was obtained from a man in his late teens or twenties in good health and CMV-seronegative. CDR3 coding DNA: TGCGCCAGCAGCTTGGAAGGGACAGTTAGCTCCTACGAGCAGTACTTC. It codes for CASSLEGTVSSYEQYF.